Listed below are T cell receptor beta chains from one sample, sequenced in a study. TCRdb independently ran MiXCR on the 5' RACE reads; one entry per CDR3 protein. The sample holds some 57,000 distinct CDR3 sequences, under 20% seen once. The material sequenced was naive CD4+ T cells sorted from blood. Source of these receptors: a female donor with breast cancer. CDR3s include the opening cysteine and the closing phenylalanine or tryptophan. Fields, in order: V gene, clone size, D gene, J gene, CDR3 protein, CDR3 DNA. D genes are given only for firm matches. Some rows mark clone size as missing; the rest say once, few, many or name a class of expanded clone.

TRBV7-9	many	-	TRBJ1-2	CASSLGQMDYGYTF	TGTGCCAGCAGCTTAGGACAGATGGACTATGGCTACACCTTC
TRBV25-1	many	TRBD2	TRBJ2-1	CASSSSGTSGREGQFF	TGTGCCAGCAGTTCCTCCGGGACTAGCGGGAGGGAAGGGCAGTTCTTC
TRBV6-6	-	-	TRBJ1-1	CASSSIQGRMAEAFF	TGTGCCAGCAGTTCCATCCAGGGGAGGATGGCTGAAGCTTTCTTT
TRBV7-2	-	TRBD2	TRBJ2-6	CASSLVSSGFTGANVLTF	TGTGCCAGCAGCTTAGTTTCTAGCGGATTTACTGGGGCCAACGTCCTGACTTTC
TRBV4-1	few	-	TRBJ2-5	CASSQHSFYGPSETQYF	TGCGCCAGCAGCCAACATAGCTTCTACGGACCCTCAGAGACCCAGTACTTC
TRBV5-1	-	-	TRBJ2-3	CASSEGPSTDTQYF	TGCGCCAGCAGCGAGGGACCTAGCACAGATACGCAGTATTTT
TRBV20-1	few	-	TRBJ2-7	CSAGGRSESSYEQYF	TGCAGTGCTGGGGGTAGGAGCGAGAGCTCCTACGAGCAGTACTTC
TRBV11-3	few	TRBD1	TRBJ2-3	CASKGTATDTQYF	TGTGCCTCAAAGGGGACAGCCACAGATACGCAGTATTTT
TRBV9	many	-	TRBJ1-1	CASSVGMPGSNTEAFF	TGTGCCAGCAGCGTAGGAATGCCGGGGTCGAACACTGAAGCTTTCTTT
TRBV5-6	-	TRBD2	TRBJ2-3	CASSHAPGLAGLDTQYF	TGTGCCAGCAGCCACGCCCCGGGACTAGCGGGGCTAGATACGCAGTATTTT
TRBV29-1	-	-	TRBJ1-1	CSVNPPGMQFEAFF	TGCAGCGTTAACCCGCCCGGGATGCAATTTGAAGCTTTCTTT
TRBV5-1	many	TRBD2	TRBJ2-3	CASSLAAGVPTDTQYF	TGCGCCAGCAGCTTGGCCGCGGGAGTGCCGACAGATACGCAGTATTTT
TRBV24-1	few	TRBD1	TRBJ2-7	CATSDPGTGRYEQYF	TGTGCCACCAGTGACCCTGGGACAGGCCGCTACGAGCAGTACTTC
TRBV6-1	-	-	TRBJ2-3	CASSRGLGSHTQYF	TGTGCCAGCAGCCGAGGACTGGGAAGCCATACGCAGTATTTT
TRBV29-1	many	-	TRBJ2-7	CSVVADLRSYEQYF	TGCAGCGTTGTCGCAGACCTTCGGTCCTACGAGCAGTACTTC
TRBV5-1	many	-	TRBJ2-1	CASNHSPARLGYNEQFF	TGCGCCAGCAACCATAGCCCTGCTAGGTTGGGCTACAATGAGCAGTTCTTC
TRBV5-5	few	-	TRBJ2-7	CASSFGPGSYEQYF	TGTGCCAGCAGCTTTGGACCCGGCTCCTACGAGCAGTACTTC
TRBV5-1	few	TRBD1	TRBJ2-1	CASRYDREINEQFF	TGCGCCAGCAGGTACGACAGGGAAATCAATGAGCAGTTCTTC
TRBV7-9	many	-	TRBJ2-5	CASSTLETQYF	TGTGCCAGCAGCACTCTCGAGACCCAGTACTTC
TRBV7-9	few	-	TRBJ1-1	CASSSETTLTEAFF	TGTGCCAGCAGCTCGGAAACCACGTTAACCGAAGCTTTCTTT
TRBV5-1	-	-	TRBJ1-2	CASSLSIMVYGYTF	TGCGCCAGCAGCTTGAGCATAATGGTCTATGGCTACACCTTC
TRBV12-3/TRBV12-4	-	-	TRBJ1-2	CASSGTGLEWVGYTF	TGTGCCAGCAGTGGAACAGGGCTTGAATGGGTCGGCTACACCTTC
TRBV6-6	-	-	TRBJ2-3	CACRGGDHTDTQYF	TGTGCCTGCCGGGGCGGGGACCACACAGATACGCAGTATTTT
TRBV6-5	many	-	TRBJ2-7	CASSYSILQTYEQYF	TGTGCCAGCAGTTACTCGATCTTGCAAACCTACGAGCAGTACTTC
TRBV5-1	few	-	TRBJ2-6	CASRPSVRRTSREANVLTF	TGCGCCAGCAGACCCTCAGTGCGGAGAACCTCGAGAGAGGCCAACGTCCTGACTTTC
TRBV29-1	medium-sized	TRBD1	TRBJ1-2	CSVMQGANYGYTF	TGCAGCGTTATGCAGGGGGCTAACTATGGCTACACCTTC
TRBV20-1	-	TRBD2	TRBJ2-3	CSASDLAGDTDTQYF	TGCAGTGCTAGCGATCTAGCGGGAGACACAGATACGCAGTATTTC
TRBV28	few	-	TRBJ1-1	CASSLPGAQSTEAFF	TGTGCCAGCAGTTTACCGGGGGCGCAAAGCACTGAAGCTTTCTTT
TRBV20-1	many	-	TRBJ1-2	CSARESSINYGYTF	TGCAGTGCTAGAGAAAGCTCCATTAACTATGGCTACACCTTC
TRBV20-1	-	TRBD2	TRBJ2-1	CSAGLAGFYNEQFF	TGCAGTGCTGGACTAGCGGGCTTCTACAATGAGCAGTTCTTC
TRBV6-2/TRBV6-3	-	-	TRBJ1-1	CASSYSLASVNTEAFF	TGTGCCAGCAGTTACTCTCTGGCGTCAGTGAACACTGAAGCTTTCTTT
TRBV12-3/TRBV12-4	-	-	TRBJ2-3	CSSSPNLGTDTQYF	TGTTCCAGCAGTCCAAACCTCGGCACAGATACGCAGTATTTT
TRBV6-1	-	-	TRBJ2-2	CASSEGSRNTGELFF	TGTGCCAGCAGTGAGGGTAGCAGGAACACCGGGGAGCTGTTTTTT
TRBV11-2	-	-	TRBJ2-3	CASSSPLGLPTDTQYF	TGTGCCAGCAGCTCCCCCTTGGGCCTACCCACAGATACGCAGTATTTT
TRBV3-1	-	-	TRBJ2-5	CASSQEVGAYQETQYF	TGTGCCAGCAGCCAAGAGGTCGGGGCGTACCAAGAGACCCAGTACTTC
TRBV6-1	-	TRBD1	TRBJ2-1	CASRSGQAGHEQFF	TGTGCCAGCAGATCCGGACAGGCCGGCCATGAGCAGTTCTTC
TRBV20-1	-	TRBD1	TRBJ1-6	CSASWDRGVLGPLHF	TGCAGTGCTAGCTGGGACAGGGGTGTTTTGGGGCCCCTCCACTTT
TRBV6-1	-	-	TRBJ1-2	CASSEQGELGYTF	TGTGCCAGCAGTGAACAGGGAGAGCTGGGCTACACCTTC
TRBV20-1	-	-	TRBJ2-2	CGARVREYTGELFF	TGCGGTGCTAGAGTACGGGAGTACACCGGGGAGCTGTTTTTT
TRBV5-1	many	-	TRBJ1-3	CASSLAGAGNTIYF	TGCGCCAGCAGCTTGGCCGGGGCTGGAAACACCATATATTTT
TRBV20-1	many	TRBD2	TRBJ2-3	CSARGSGRAVTDTQYF	TGCAGTGCTAGGGGCAGCGGGAGGGCCGTCACAGATACGCAGTATTTT
TRBV7-9	once	TRBD2	TRBJ2-7	CASGLGSGGYEQYF	TGTGCCAGCGGCTTAGGTAGCGGGGGTTACGAGCAGTACTTC
TRBV6-5	-	TRBD1	TRBJ2-1	CASSPGTGGAGQFF	TGTGCCAGCAGTCCCGGGACAGGGGGCGCTGGGCAGTTCTTC
TRBV12-3/TRBV12-4	-	TRBD2	TRBJ2-2	CASSRGLAGGELFF	TGTGCCAGCAGCCGTGGACTAGCGGGCGGGGAGCTGTTTTTT
TRBV4-1	-	-	TRBJ1-2	CASSQVGDGYTF	TGCGCCAGCAGCCAAGTGGGGGATGGCTACACCTTC
TRBV28	-	-	TRBJ1-1	CASGYGGLYKQIF	TGTGCCAGCGGCTACGGGGGCCTATATAAGCAAATCTTT
TRBV2	few	-	TRBJ1-2	CASSFRGGTGYTF	TGTGCCAGCAGCTTTCGGGGGGGGACTGGCTACACCTTC
TRBV30	few	-	TRBJ2-1	CAWRAYGRWTYNEQFF	TGTGCCTGGAGGGCTTACGGCCGGTGGACCTACAATGAGCAGTTCTTC
TRBV30	-	TRBD1	TRBJ1-5	CASSGQAPGQPQHF	TGTGCCTCATCGGGACAGGCCCCGGGACAGCCCCAGCATTTT
TRBV3-1	few	TRBD1	TRBJ1-1	CASSQGGQGQAFF	TGTGCCAGCAGCCAAGGTGGACAGGGTCAAGCTTTCTTT
TRBV5-4	-	-	TRBJ1-1	CVSSFGVGSTEAFF	TGTGTCAGCAGCTTCGGGGTCGGGAGCACTGAAGCTTTCTTT
TRBV7-2	-	TRBD2	TRBJ2-1	CASSLAAAGGWNEQFF	TGTGCCAGCAGCTTAGCAGCAGCGGGGGGTTGGAATGAGCAGTTCTTC
TRBV6-4	-	-	TRBJ1-1	CASKRTFQGTEAFF	TGTGCCAGCAAAAGGACATTCCAGGGCACTGAAGCTTTCTTT